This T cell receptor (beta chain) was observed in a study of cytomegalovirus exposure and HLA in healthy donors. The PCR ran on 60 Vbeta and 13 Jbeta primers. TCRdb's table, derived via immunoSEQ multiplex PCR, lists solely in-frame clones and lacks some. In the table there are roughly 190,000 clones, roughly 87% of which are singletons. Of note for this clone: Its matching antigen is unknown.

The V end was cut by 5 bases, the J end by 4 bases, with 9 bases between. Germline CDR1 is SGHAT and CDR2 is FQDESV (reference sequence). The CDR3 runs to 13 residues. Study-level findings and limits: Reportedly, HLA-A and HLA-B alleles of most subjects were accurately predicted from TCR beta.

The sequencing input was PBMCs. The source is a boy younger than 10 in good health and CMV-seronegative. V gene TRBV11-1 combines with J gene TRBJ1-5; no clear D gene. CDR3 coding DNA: TGTGCCAGCAGCATAGGGCCTAATCAGCCCCAGCATTTT. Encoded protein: CASSIGPNQPQHF.